The clone carrying this T cell receptor (beta chain) showed up many times. Its antigen remains unidentified. Germline CDR1 is LNHDA and CDR2 is SQIVND (reference sequence). V lost 2 bases to trimming and J lost 6 bases, with 18 bases between them. The CDR3 loop spans 16 amino acids. The data originate from a study of glioma-infiltrating T cells. The iRepertoire nested amplicon-rescue multiplex PCR amplified TCR alpha and beta CDR3s from RNA. From the multiplex PCR reads, TCRdb called clonotypes with MiXCR, one entry per CDR3 protein. The sample contains under 200,000 distinct CDR3 sequences, more than 30% of which appear only once. Study-wide results and limits: CDR3 overlap between tissue and blood was very small.

The clonotype comes from a human donor with low-grade glioma or glioblastoma, undergoing nonglioma brain surgery, or in good health (not recorded which). Material for sequencing was glioma tissue, nonneoplastic brain tissue, or PBMCs (not recorded which). J is TRBJ2-3 and V is TRBV19, with D unresolved. The CDR3 DNA reads as TGTGCCAGTAGTATATCGATGGCCCAACCATCGGATACGCAGTATTTT. It is translated as CASSISMAQPSDTQYF.